Listed below are T cell receptor beta chains from one sample, sequenced in a study of T cell repertoires in cytomegalovirus infection. TCRdb called the reads again in MiXCR, with one record for every CDR3 protein. The table includes a few hundred thousand distinct CDR3 sequences, around 30% detected once. The antigens these receptors bind are not known. The sample in question was cultured PBMCs, obtained from culture after CMV antigen stimulation. The origin of the receptors is a human donor in good health (CMV status not recorded). Some clones in this sample may be carry-over from other donors' samples. The CDR3 runs from the conserved cysteine through the conserved F or W. A D gene is named only where the DNA matches it firmly. Clone size is shown for a subset of rows, as once, few, many or a class of expanded clone.

J gene | clone size | V gene | D gene | CDR3 DNA | CDR3 protein
TRBJ2-5 | . | TRBV24-1 | TRBD2 | TGTGCCACCAGTGATGGTTCCAGCGGGACCCAAGAGACCCAGTACTTC | CATSDGSSGTQETQYF
TRBJ1-5 | . | TRBV6-1 | TRBD1 | TGTGCCAGCAGACCTACGAGGACAGGGATTTTTCTCCAGCATTTT | CASRPTRTGIFLQHF
TRBJ2-7 | . | TRBV28 | . | TGTGCCAGCACCCAAGGGGGGTCCTACGAGCAGTACTTC | CASTQGGSYEQYF
TRBJ2-3 | . | TRBV20-1 | . | TGCAGTGCTAGAGATGCGCTCACAGATACGCAGTATTTT | CSARDALTDTQYF
TRBJ2-7 | many | TRBV28 | . | TGTGCCAGCAGCTTAGGGACCTACGAGCAGTACTTC | CASSLGTYEQYF
TRBJ1-5 | . | TRBV12-3/TRBV12-4 | . | TGTGCCAGCAGTACTGTTCGGGTTTTGGGACAGCCCCAGCATTTT | CASSTVRVLGQPQHF
TRBJ1-4 | few | TRBV12-3/TRBV12-4 | . | TGTGCCAGCAGTTTTAAGCAAAATGAAAAACTGTTTTTT | CASSFKQNEKLFF
TRBJ2-2 | few | TRBV19 | TRBD1 | TGTGCCAGTAGGGACAGGAGTACGAACACCGGGGAGCTGTTTTTT | CASRDRSTNTGELFF
TRBJ2-7 | . | TRBV12-3/TRBV12-4 | TRBD2 | TGTGCCAGCAGTCCAGGACTAGCAACCTACGAGCAGTACTTC | CASSPGLATYEQYF
TRBJ1-1 | few | TRBV4-1 | TRBD1 | TGCGCCAGCAGCCCTAGGACAGGGATAGGAACTGAAGCTTTCTTT | CASSPRTGIGTEAFF
TRBJ1-5 | few | TRBV20-1 | . | TGCAGTGCTAGACGGTTCGGTCTCAATCAGCCCCAGCATTTT | CSARRFGLNQPQHF
TRBJ2-2 | few | TRBV19 | . | TGTGCCAGTAGTACAAGGGGGTCCGGGGAGCTGTTTTTT | CASSTRGSGELFF
TRBJ1-6 | few | TRBV7-9 | . | TGTGCCAGCAGCCTGCCCCGGGCACCCCTCCACTTT | CASSLPRAPLHF
TRBJ1-4 | . | TRBV11-2 | . | TGTGCCAGCAGCTTAAGTGGCTCGAGAAAACTGTTTTTT | CASSLSGSRKLFF
TRBJ2-2 | . | TRBV6-8 | . | TGTGCCAGCAGACCCCGACAGTCCAACGGGGAGCTGTTTTTT | CASRPRQSNGELFF
TRBJ2-1 | . | TRBV6-2/TRBV6-3 | TRBD2 | TGTGCCAGCAGCAATAGCGGGAGGCCGAACAATGAGCAGTTCTTC | CASSNSGRPNNEQFF
TRBJ2-7 | once | TRBV6-2/TRBV6-3 | . | TGTGCCAGCAGTTGGGGGAGTTCGAGCTCCTACGAGCAGTACTTC | CASSWGSSSSYEQYF
TRBJ1-2 | . | TRBV30 | . | TGTGCCTGGAGTGTATTTCAGAGAGACCCGTTAGCTAACTATGGCTACACCTTC | CAWSVFQRDPLANYGYTF
TRBJ2-1 | few | TRBV7-2 | TRBD2 | TGTGCCAGCAGCTTAGTACTAGCGGGATTAGTGAATGAGCAGTTCTTC | CASSLVLAGLVNEQFF
TRBJ2-3 | many | TRBV28 | . | TGTGCCAGCAGTTTTTCCGTTTCCACAGATACGCAGTATTTT | CASSFSVSTDTQYF
TRBJ1-2 | . | TRBV6-2/TRBV6-3 | . | TGTGCCAGCAGTCGGACCGCCAGTGGCTACACCTTC | CASSRTASGYTF
TRBJ2-5 | few | TRBV28 | TRBD1 | TGTGCCAGCACCGTTGGGGACAGGGGACAAGAGACCCAGTACTTC | CASTVGDRGQETQYF
TRBJ2-1 | . | TRBV19 | TRBD1 | TGTGCCAGTAGTATATCAACAGGGGCAGCTGAGCAGTTCTTC | CASSISTGAAEQFF
TRBJ2-3 | . | TRBV6-6 | . | TGTGCCGGAGGGACTAGCACAGATACGCAGTATTTT | CAGGTSTDTQYF
TRBJ2-7 | few | TRBV20-1 | . | TGCAGTGCTAAGGATATCTCCTACGAGCAGTACTTC | CSAKDISYEQYF
TRBJ2-7 | . | TRBV20-1 | TRBD2 | TGCAGTGCTAGAGAGGTGGTGACTAGCGGGAGAGGTTACGAGCAGTACTTC | CSAREVVTSGRGYEQYF
TRBJ2-3 | many | TRBV7-2 | TRBD2 | TGTGCCAGCAGCCCCTTAGCGGGAGCTAGAGATACGCAGTATTTT | CASSPLAGARDTQYF
TRBJ2-7 | . | TRBV4-1 | . | TGCGCCAGCAGCCGGTCGCCTGGACCAGCGGACTCCTACGAGCAGTACTTC | CASSRSPGPADSYEQYF
TRBJ2-7 | many | TRBV7-2 | . | TGTGCCAGCAGCTTAGTTCGGAGCTCCTACGAGCAGTACTTC | CASSLVRSSYEQYF
TRBJ2-3 | few | TRBV12-3/TRBV12-4 | . | TGTGCCAGCAGCCGCCACCTAGAGAGCACAGATACGCAGTATTTT | CASSRHLESTDTQYF
TRBJ2-1 | . | TRBV10-3 | . | TGTGCCATCAGTGGGGACTTTGAGCAGTTCTTC | CAISGDFEQFF
TRBJ2-5 | . | TRBV14 | . | TGTGCCAGCAGCCAAGAAATAAAGTTTGGCAGGGACCAAGAGACCCAGTACTTC | CASSQEIKFGRDQETQYF
TRBJ1-4 | . | TRBV6-6 | . | TGTGCCAGCGGGGAAGGATGGGCAACTAATGAAAAACTGTTTTTT | CASGEGWATNEKLFF
TRBJ1-2 | few | TRBV19 | TRBD1 | TGTGCCAGTAAATGGACAGGGAGGTATGGCTACACCTTC | CASKWTGRYGYTF
TRBJ2-3 | . | TRBV27 | TRBD2 | TGTGCCAGCACCGCTCGCCCGGGAGGTGCAGATACGCAGTATTTT | CASTARPGGADTQYF
TRBJ1-2 | . | TRBV7-8 | . | TGTGCCAGCAGCTCTCTGGTCCGGGACACGCGGGGCTACACCTTC | CASSSLVRDTRGYTF
TRBJ2-2 | . | TRBV2 | . | TGTGCCAGCAGTCTAGCGAGGCTGGGGAACACCGGGGAGCTGTTTTTT | CASSLARLGNTGELFF
TRBJ2-7 | few | TRBV5-4 | TRBD2 | TGTGCCAGCAGCTGGGACGGGACTAGCGGGAGTTTCTACTTC | CASSWDGTSGSFYF
TRBJ2-3 | few | TRBV7-2 | . | TGTGCCAGCAGTCGGCAAAAAGCAGGGGCGGATACGCAGTATTTT | CASSRQKAGADTQYF
TRBJ2-1 | . | TRBV29-1 | . | TGCAGCGTTGCTAGCTGGGACTACAATGAGCAGTTCTTC | CSVASWDYNEQFF
TRBJ2-1 | few | TRBV7-9 | . | TGTGCCAGCAGCTTTCGACTACCCGCCAATGAGCAGTTCTTC | CASSFRLPANEQFF
TRBJ2-1 | . | TRBV28 | TRBD2 | TGTGCCAGCAGTGCGGGACTACCGAGCGACAATGAGCAGTTCTTC | CASSAGLPSDNEQFF
TRBJ1-5 | few | TRBV2 | . | TGTGCCAGCAGCCCAAATGCAGGGAATAATCAGCCCCAGCATTTT | CASSPNAGNNQPQHF
TRBJ2-2 | . | TRBV4-1 | . | TGCGCCAGCAGCCAAGATTTCTCGGCTAACTACACCGGGGAGCTGTTTTTT | CASSQDFSANYTGELFF
TRBJ2-1 | . | TRBV10-2 | TRBD2 | TGCGCCAGTCGACTAGCGGGAAATGAGAATGAGCAGTTCTTC | CASRLAGNENEQFF